This entry features one T cell receptor (beta chain) sequence. This clonotype was observed at least ten times. The specificity of this receptor is unknown. Nothing much larger sits one base from this clone, and base qualities are not available. Stable Graves' hyperthyroidism was defined as no progression to ophthalmopathy during 18 months of follow-up. The hyperthyroidism patients were between 18 and 65 years old and newly diagnosed, with a disease duration of less than 2 months. Exclusion was applied to patients with uncontrolled infections, other autoimmune diseases, pregnancy or lactation. Diagnoses relied on clinical symptoms, serum thyroxine and TRAb, thyroid ultrasound and orbital computed tomography. PBMCs were separated from roughly 9.6 ml of fresh peripheral blood using Ficoll-Paque density gradient centrifugation. Total RNA was extracted with Trizol reagent, and quality was checked on an Agilent 2100 Bioanalyzer.

TCR beta CDR3 regions were amplified from RNA transcripts. The TCR CDR3 was subjected to a first round of RT-PCR using the HTBI primer set and the Qiagen OneStep RT-PCR kit. The libraries were constructed in a second round of multiplex PCR and then size-selected and purified. Sequencing of the libraries was done on an Illumina HiSeq2000 using paired-end 100 bp reads. The study's processing was this. Raw data were processed with SOAPnuke, discarding reads with adapters, uncalled bases, mean Phred below 15, or no exact constant-primer or identifier match. High-quality paired reads were merged with COPE v1.2.5, and unique nucleotide sequences were defined as clonotypes. MiTCR v1.1 was used to align clonotypes to the IMGT TRBV, TRBD and TRBJ reference segments. Only V-J combinations with frequency above 0.0001, covering 99% to 99.2% of repertoires, were analysed. The TCS score was defined as the ratio of F50 (clonal expansion) to E x V (chaos), calculated using BLOSUM62-based TCRdist between CDR3 peptides within each V-J. Welch's t-statistics and random forest reduced around 520 V-J features to 10 to 15, which were used in a naive Bayes classifier (R e1071). Thyroid-blood repertoire similarity was quantified with the Morisita-Horn index. TCRdb reprocessed the public reads (quality trimming at Q25 with fastp, clone calling with MiXCR) and kept in-frame beta chains. Each entry merges the rows of one CDR3 protein and shows their most common DNA and genes. For this entry, the V and J calls and clone size follow TCRdb and not the study's own pipeline. For this sample the table gives about 680,000 distinct CDR3 sequences, of which approximately 40% were detected only once. The ten most abundant clones make up around 30% of the sample.

This specimen comes from a study of T cells in Graves' hyperthyroidism and ophthalmopathy (dated by TCRdb to the late 2010s). Study-level background: Peripheral blood was sampled at the time of initial diagnosis, prior to any treatment. A discovery cohort of about 95 patients, 43 with Graves' ophthalmopathy and over 55 with stable Graves' hyperthyroidism, was used to find distinguishing TCR V-J signatures. Prospective prediction of ophthalmopathy was tested in an independent validation cohort of 18 to 20 hyperthyroidism patients and some 17 patients who later progressed to ophthalmopathy. The 100 or so discovery patients were randomly divided into training and test sets at a 7:3 ratio. In six Graves' hyperthyroidism patients, the study also compared T-cell repertoires from thyroid tissue with T-cell repertoires from blood. After sampling, hyperthyroidism patients received methimazole starting at 30 mg daily, and ophthalmopathy patients received high-dose intravenous methylprednisolone. The paper describes TCR Vbeta CDR3 sequencing of roughly 130 peripheral blood samples, made up of roughly 40 ophthalmopathy patients, some 80 hyperthyroidism patients and about 17 progressor patients. What the work shows at the level of the full study, not this receptor alone: Sample size was not statistically predetermined, and investigators were not blinded to group allocation. During validation, the model predicted progression to ophthalmopathy a median of about 6.3 months ahead of onset, with around 71% sensitivity and 72.22% specificity. Most expanded thyroid clonotypes (frequency above 0.001) were also found in blood, which suggests that blood repertoires may mirror thyroid immune responses. A model built on a 13 V-J signature distinguished ophthalmopathy from stable hyperthyroidism, reaching about 89% sensitivity and around 82% specificity in cross-validation and 80%/75% in testing.

The cysteine opens and the phenylalanine closes a CDR3 of 14 amino acids. Only the CDR3 region is kept as DNA, spanning 42 bases read in frame from base 1. Between the V and J ends, shortened by 3 bases and 5 bases respectively, the junction contains 13 bases. The germline V gene encodes CDR1 SGHTA and CDR2 FQGNSA. This receptor chain uses TRBV7-2 and TRBJ1-1; the D gene remains uncertain. Specimen: blood. The source is a woman in her thirties or forties with Graves' hyperthyroidism. DNA sequence: TGTGCCAGCAGCTTCGGACCAAGTTGGACTGAAGCTTTCTTT. This yields the protein CASSFGPSWTEAFF.